Below, 30 T cell receptor beta chains from the same sample are listed, as sequenced in a study of human thymus T cells (dated by TCRdb to 2019 to 2021). Library construction relied on the immunoSEQ multiplex PCR assay. This immuneACCESS table, as held by TCRdb, lists in-frame sequences with V and J called but not all clones. Of the missing ones, under half trace to an unresolved V gene in checked studies; the others have no known cause. The sample profile shows under 70,000 clones; 94% of them were found once. The ten biggest clones cover around 6% of the sample. The specimen sequenced was blood. The source of these receptors is a boy less than two years old with a congenital heart defect but otherwise immunologically healthy.

This chain connects TRBV27 to TRBJ1-6, with D perhaps matching TRBD1 (6 bases). Germline V gene data show CDR1 as MNHEY and CDR2 as SMNVEV (reference sequence). This CDR3 comprises 15 residues. V was clipped by 6 bases and J by 5 bases, with 14 bases between them. CDR3 coding DNA: TGTGCCAGCAGGAGGGGGGCAGATAATAATTCACCCCTCCACTTT. Encoded protein: CASRRGADNNSPLHF.

For the CDR3, the DNA is TGCGCCAGCAGCGAAACTGGACAGGGCGAAGCTTTCTTT. This gives the protein CASSETGQGEAFF. The V and J genes are TRBV4-3 and TRBJ1-1; 8 bases fit TRBD1. CDR3 length: 13 amino acids. The trim removed 5 bases at V and 8 bases at J, leaving 7 bases unmatched. CDR1 LGHNA and CDR2 YSLEER come from the germline V gene.

This clone has just one count. The gene calls are TRBV7-9 and TRBJ1-4; 8 positions agree with TRBD1. The CDR3 totals 14 residues. Germline V CDR1 and CDR2: SEHNR, FQNEAQ (reference sequence). The junction had 3 bases not matched to a gene; V was cut back by 1 base and J by 8 bases. The chain's CDR3 is CASSLGQGNEKLFF. As DNA, the CDR3 is TGTGCCAGCAGCTTAGGACAGGGGAACGAAAAACTGTTTTTT.

The rearrangement joins TRBV7-9 to TRBJ2-7, with D possibly being TRBD2 (6 bases). This CDR3 comprises 15 residues. Per germline, CDR1 SEHNR and CDR2 FQNEAQ (reference sequence). Trimming removed 2 bases from V and 3 bases from J, with 14 bases in between. The CDR3 protein is CASSLRAGRIYEQYF. In nucleotides, the CDR3 is TGTGCCAGCAGCTTAAGGGCGGGACGTATCTACGAGCAGTACTTC.

The rearrangement links TRBV6-5 to TRBJ2-7; 10 nucleotides match TRBD2. The V and J ends lost 0 bases and 2 bases, in that order; junction bases with no gene match: 4. The germline CDR1 and CDR2 sequences are MNHEY and SVGAGI. The CDR3 has 16 residues. The CDR3 DNA is TGTGCCAGCAGTTACTCGACCAGCGGGGGGGCCTACGAGCAGTACTTC. It specifies CASSYSTSGGAYEQYF.

This clone was recorded once. The chain has TRBV2 and TRBJ2-7; D tentatively reads TRBD1 or TRBD2 (5 bases each). Trimming stripped 3 bases from V and 2 bases from J, with 11 bases between. CDR1 and CDR2 (germline): SNHLY, FYNNEI. The CDR3 is 14 amino acids. CDR3 loop: CASSDWGTPYEQYF. DNA for the CDR3: TGTGCCAGCAGTGACTGGGGGACCCCCTACGAGCAGTACTTC.

The table lists this clone with a count of one. V usage is TRBV12-5 and J usage is TRBJ1-1, with a weak D call TRBD1 (5 bases). This CDR3 comprises 15 residues. The V gene lost 6 bases and the J gene lost 0 bases, with 14 bases spanning the gap. CDR1 LGHNT and CDR2 FRNRAP come from the germline V gene. The CDR3 DNA reads as TGTGCTAGTGGCCTTACAGGAGGAATGAACACTGAAGCTTTCTTT. This encodes CASGLTGGMNTEAFF.

This clone showed up just a few times. The CDR3, as DNA: TGTGCCAGCAGTTATCTCTCACAGGCCACAGATACGCAGTATTTT. Translating it yields CASSYLSQATDTQYF. This chain connects TRBV6-5 to TRBJ2-3, with TRBD1 as a possible D gene (5 bases). V dropped 3 bases and J dropped 2 bases, with 12 bases sitting between them. Germline-derived CDR1 and CDR2 are MNHEY and SVGAGI. The CDR3 consists of 15 residues.

The chain is built from TRBV9 and TRBJ1-1; perhaps TRBD1 as D (5 bases). The CDR3 extends over 16 amino acids. The germline V and J ends were trimmed by 0 bases and 1 base, with 13 bases remaining between them. Germline values: CDR1 SGDLS, CDR2 YYNGEE. The DNA of the CDR3 is TGTGCCAGCAGCGTAGCCCTCTGGACACCGAACACTGAAGCTTTCTTT. It specifies CASSVALWTPNTEAFF.

The chain is built from TRBV19 and TRBJ1-5; TRBD1 aligns across 9 bases. The J segment lost 2 bases and the V segment lost 1 base, leaving 9 bases of the junction unmatched. The CDR3 is 18 amino acids. Per germline, CDR1 LNHDA and CDR2 SQIVND (reference sequence). The DNA of the CDR3 is TGTGCCAGTAGTATAGGGGTCTATACAGGGGGCGGCAATCAGCCCCAGCATTTT. Translated, it gives CASSIGVYTGGGNQPQHF.

The rearrangement uses TRBV9 and TRBJ2-6; no firm D call. Germline V gene sequence: CDR1 SGDLS, CDR2 YYNGEE. With 0 bases removed from V and 3 bases from J, the gap between germline ends came to 7 bases. The length of the CDR3 is 15 residues. CDR3 residues: CASSVGLLGANVLTF. The CDR3 DNA follows: TGTGCCAGCAGCGTAGGACTGCTTGGGGCCAACGTCCTGACTTTC.

The chain couples TRBV19 to TRBJ2-3; 11 positions match TRBD1. With V trimmed by 6 bases and J by 4 bases, 9 bases remained unmatched. CDR1 is LNHDA and CDR2 is SQIVND in the germline V gene (reference sequence). This CDR3 has 16 amino acids. The CDR3 here is CASRDRGLMGADTQYF. CDR3 in DNA: TGTGCCAGTAGGGACAGGGGGCTAATGGGCGCAGATACGCAGTATTTT.

The chain combines TRBV21-1 with TRBJ1-4; TRBD1, the D gene given by the table, was not confirmed from the DNA. TRBV21-1 is an annotated pseudogene. The CDR3 totals 15 residues. The CDR3 protein is CASSNGTGQTEKLFF. The CDR3 nucleotides are TGTGCCAGCAGCAACGGGACAGGGCAAACTGAAAAACTGTTTTTT.

The chain uses TRBV7-2 and TRBJ2-3; no clear D gene. The CDR3 consists of 13 residues. V gave up 5 bases and J gave up 0 bases, with 6 bases separating them. Looked up from germline, CDR1 is SGHTA and CDR2 is FQGNSA. Written as DNA, the CDR3 is TGTGCCAGCAGCATTTACAGCACAGATACGCAGTATTTT. It specifies CASSIYSTDTQYF.

This clone showed up just once. For the CDR3, the DNA is TGTGCCAGCGGTCTAGCGGGGGGGCCGAACACCGGGGAGCTGTTTTTT. As protein: CASGLAGGPNTGELFF. The gene calls are TRBV7-2 and TRBJ2-2; 12 bases agree with TRBD2. The CDR3 runs to 16 residues. V shed 8 bases, J shed 0 bases, and the junction held 4 bases outside the gene matches. From germline, CDR1 is SGHTA and CDR2 FQGNSA.

V and J are TRBV7-9 and TRBJ2-1, with a possible D match to TRBD2 (6 bases). CDR1 is SEHNR, CDR2 FQNEAQ, per germline (reference sequence). Trimming pared 5 bases from V and 9 bases from J, leaving 17 bases between. CDR3 length equals 14 residues. The CDR3 loop is CASSLLGGLGEQFF. The DNA for the CDR3 is TGTGCCAGCAGCCTACTCGGGGGTCTGGGTGAGCAGTTCTTC.

V gene TRBV4-1 combines with J gene TRBJ1-5, with 9 bases aligning to TRBD1. V lost 1 base, J lost 0 bases, and 4 bases stayed unmatched. Germline CDR1 reads MGHRA; CDR2 reads YSYEKL. CDR3 length equals 17 residues. The CDR3 DNA follows: TGCGCCAGCAGCCAAGGTGACAGGGGGAATAGCAATCAGCCCCAGCATTTT. It codes for CASSQGDRGNSNQPQHF.

V and J are TRBV10-3 and TRBJ1-2; perhaps TRBD1 as D (5 bases). This CDR3 has 15 residues. Germline V gives CDR1 ENHRY, CDR2 SYGVKD. The germline V and J ends were trimmed by 3 bases and 1 base, with 12 bases remaining between them. The CDR3 loop reads CAISEQEIFNYGYTF. The CDR3 region has the DNA TGTGCCATCAGTGAACAGGAGATATTTAACTATGGCTACACCTTC.

The V call is TRBV6-6, the J call TRBJ2-7; D not resolved. The length of the CDR3 is 15 residues. Germline V CDR1 and CDR2: MNHNY, SVGAGI (reference sequence). Trimming left V 2 bases short and J 0 bases short, with 11 bases between. CDR3 sequence: CASSYTTVTSYEQYF. The CDR3 bases are TGTGCCAGCAGTTACACGACTGTTACCTCCTACGAGCAGTACTTC.

The chain has TRBV29-1 and TRBJ2-5, with D perhaps assigned TRBD1 or TRBD2 (5 bases each). V lost 4 bases and J 4 bases, leaving 16 bases between the germline ends. The CDR3 spans 14 residues. Looked up from germline, CDR1 is SQVTM and CDR2 is ANQGSEA. Here the CDR3 DNA reads TGCAGCGTTGTATTAGAGGGGAAAGGAGAGACCCAGTACTTC. Its translation is CSVVLEGKGETQYF.

V is TRBV29-1 and J is TRBJ2-7, with 8 positions matching TRBD1. Germline CDR1 and CDR2: SQVTM and ANQGSEA. The CDR3 is 16 residues long. With 1 base clipped from V and 3 bases from J, the junction kept 11 bases outside the gene matches. CDR3 residues: CSVEVRTGWPNYEQYF. CDR3 DNA: TGCAGCGTTGAAGTCCGGACAGGGTGGCCCAACTACGAGCAGTACTTC.

The chain combines TRBV18 with TRBJ2-3; D may match TRBD1 or TRBD2 (5 bases each). V lost 3 bases, J lost 2 bases, and 15 bases lay in between. The CDR3 contains 16 residues. Germline CDR1 reads KGHSH; CDR2 reads LQKENI. CDR3 amino acids: CASSPALGDDTDTQYF. The CDR3 DNA is TGTGCCAGCTCACCGGCCTTGGGGGACGACACAGATACGCAGTATTTT. Complete variable domain (other parts from reference TRBV18 and TRBJ2-3): NAGVMQNPRHLVRRRGQEARLRCSPMKGHSHVYWYRQLPEEGLKFMVYLQKENIIDESGMPKERFSAEFPKEGPSILRIQQVVRGDSAAYFCASSPALGDDTDTQYFGPGTRLTVL.

The gene calls are TRBV19 and TRBJ1-1; D remains ambiguous. The V gene's germline CDR1 is LNHDA and CDR2 SQIVND (reference sequence). V gave up 7 bases and J gave up 5 bases, with 20 bases separating them. The CDR3 sequence is 15 residues long. The DNA of the CDR3 is TGTGCCAGTACCCCTCCGCGGGGATATTGGACTGAAGCTTTCTTT. Its protein is CASTPPRGYWTEAFF.

This chain uses TRBV7-9 with TRBJ2-3, with 8 bases fitting TRBD1. The CDR3 is 17 residues long. V shed 0 bases, J shed 1 base, and the junction held 6 bases outside the gene matches. CDR1 and CDR2 (germline): SEHNR, FQNEAQ (reference sequence). The CDR3 reads CASSLATRGRGTDTQYF. The CDR3 region has the DNA TGTGCCAGCAGCTTAGCGACCAGGGGGCGCGGCACAGATACGCAGTATTTT. Together with reference TRBV7-9 and TRBJ2-3, the CDR3 gives the full variable domain: DTGVSQNPRHKITKRGQNVTFRCDPISEHNRLYWYRQTLGQGPEFLTYFQNEAQLEKSRLLSDRFSAERPKGSFSTLEIQRTEQGDSAMYLCASSLATRGRGTDTQYFGPGTRLTVL.

The CDR3 spells CASSDRVFGYTF. The CDR3 nucleotides are TGTGCCAGCAGCGACAGGGTTTTTGGCTACACCTTC. The rearrangement joins TRBV9 to TRBJ1-2; tentative D call: TRBD1 (6 bases). CDR3 length: 12 residues. V was clipped by 3 bases and J by 7 bases, with 10 bases between them. Germline loops: CDR1 SGDLS, CDR2 YYNGEE.

V is TRBV5-5 and J is TRBJ2-7, with D uncertain. Germline CDR1 reads SGHKS; CDR2 reads YYEKEE (reference sequence). Trimming shortened V by 0 bases and J by 0 bases, and 4 bases separated the two germline ends. The CDR3 runs 13 residues. Written as DNA, the CDR3 is TGTGCCAGCAGCTTGGAATTCTCCTACGAGCAGTACTTC. Protein: CASSLEFSYEQYF.

The J gene is TRBJ2-3, the V gene TRBV9; no clear D. V shed 0 bases and J shed 0 bases, with 14 bases lying between them. Germline CDR1 and CDR2: SGDLS and YYNGEE. There are 17 residues in the CDR3. The CDR3 DNA reads as TGTGCCAGCAGCGTAGGTTTCCGTGGGTCTAGCACAGATACGCAGTATTTT. It yields the protein CASSVGFRGSSTDTQYF.

The rearrangement uses TRBV7-9 and TRBJ2-7, with 9 bases that match TRBD1. Losses at the gene ends were 5 bases for V and 1 base for J; bases not matched to a gene: 6. Germline V gene data show CDR1 as SEHNR and CDR2 as FQNEAQ (reference sequence). The length of the CDR3 is 15 residues. The CDR3 here is CASSPTGGRSYEQYF. The CDR3, as DNA: TGTGCCAGCAGCCCGACAGGGGGGAGGTCCTACGAGCAGTACTTC.

In regard to this clone: Other DNA sequences in the sample encode the same CDR3. The chain has TRBV15 and TRBJ2-7; the match to TRBD1 covers 7 bases. Unmatched junction bases numbered 9, after V lost 4 bases and J lost 0 bases. Germline CDR1 and CDR2: LNHNV and YYDKDF (reference sequence). There are 16 residues in the CDR3. The CDR3: CATSTTTTGYSYEQYF. The CDR3 region has the DNA TGTGCCACCAGCACCACGACGACAGGGTACTCCTACGAGCAGTACTTC.

V gene TRBV5-8 combines with J gene TRBJ2-7; weak D call: TRBD1 (5 bases). The germline V gene encodes CDR1 SGHTS and CDR2 YDEGEE. The V gene lost 2 bases and the J gene lost 3 bases, with 12 bases spanning the gap. CDR3 length equals 14 residues. CDR3 protein: CASSFRAPFYEQYF. The CDR3 region has the DNA TGTGCCAGCAGCTTCAGGGCCCCTTTCTACGAGCAGTACTTC.